A single sample is the source of the 11 T cell receptor beta chains below, sequenced in a study of beta chain features in type 1 diabetes. The investigators reverse transcribed all of the isolated RNA, so they sequenced expressed TCRB transcripts. Some clones are missing from TCRdb's copy, which holds only in-frame ones; the method was immunoSEQ multiplex PCR. The table includes nearly 350,000 clones, roughly 8% detected once. The sample consisted of central memory CD4+ T cells from blood. Source of these receptors: a woman aged 18-29 years in good health.

This sequence joins TRBV6-5 and TRBJ2-1; the D is unclear. This CDR3 comprises 11 residues. V was cut by 6 bases and J by 6 bases, with 6 bases left in between. Germline V gives CDR1 MNHEY, CDR2 SVGAGI. CDR3 protein: CASSELNEQFF. CDR3 DNA: TGTGCCAGCAGCGAACTCAATGAGCAGTTCTTC.

This chain links TRBV4-2 with TRBJ1-1; a possible D gene is TRBD1 (6 bases). V lost 4 bases to trimming and J lost 5 bases, with 23 bases between them. CDR1 is LGHNA and CDR2 is YNFKEQ in the germline V gene. The CDR3 spans 17 residues. This CDR3 is CASSRRTVSSRVTEAFF. In nucleotides, the CDR3 is TGTGCCAGCAGCCGTAGGACAGTTTCTTCGAGGGTAACTGAAGCTTTCTTT.

The sample holds a few counts of this clone. V gene TRBV6-5 combines with J gene TRBJ2-7; D may match TRBD1 or TRBD2 (5 bases each). Trimming pared 6 bases from V and 13 bases from J, leaving 19 bases between. From germline, CDR1 is MNHEY and CDR2 SVGAGI. CDR3 length: 12 residues. The CDR3 nucleotides read TGTGCCAGCAGCGTTCCCGGGGCCCGGTTATACTTC. It specifies CASSVPGARLYF.

This chain links TRBV28 with TRBJ2-7; D is ambiguous. The CDR3 is 11 amino acids. Trimming left V 1 base short and J 6 bases short, with 4 bases between. The germline gives CDR1 MDHEN, CDR2 SYDVKM. CDR3 residues: CASSLLGEQYF. The CDR3 coding sequence is TGTGCCAGCAGTTTATTGGGCGAGCAGTACTTC.

The chain employs TRBV4-3 and TRBJ1-1; 8 bases agree with TRBD1. The germline V gene encodes CDR1 LGHNA and CDR2 YSLEER. The junction had 8 bases not matched to a gene; V was cut back by 3 bases and J by 11 bases. The CDR3 is 13 residues long. CDR3 bases: TGCGCCAGCAGCCACGACCAGGGGGCGCAGGCTTTCTTT. As protein: CASSHDQGAQAFF.

This clone has only a few counts. The chain joins TRBV2 to TRBJ2-3, with D possibly being TRBD1 or TRBD2 (6 bases each). Trimming removed 5 bases from V and 7 bases from J, with 13 bases in between. This CDR3 contains 13 residues. Germline V gene sequence: CDR1 SNHLY, CDR2 FYNNEI. This chain's CDR3 is CASSLGGVNTQYF. The CDR3, as DNA: TGTGCCAGCAGTCTCGGGGGCGTAAATACGCAGTATTTT.

As regards this clone: One base away lies a much larger clone, so this may be a sequencing read error. The V call is TRBV6-1, the J call TRBJ2-7; no clear D. The CDR3 is made up of 11 amino acids. V lost 3 bases, J lost 3 bases, and 3 bases lay in between. Germline assignment: CDR1 MNHNS and CDR2 SASEGT. In DNA form, the CDR3 reads TGTGCCAGCAGTGAGCACTACGAGCAGTACTTC. The encoded protein is CASSEHYEQYF.

This chain joins TRBV6-9 and TRBJ2-4, with 8 bases identical to TRBD1. CDR1 is MNHGY and CDR2 is SVAAGI in the germline V gene. The CDR3 has 14 residues. J lost 1 base, V lost 6 bases, and 2 bases had no gene match. In DNA, the CDR3 is TGTGCCAGCAGCAGGGGGCTGGCCAAAAACATTCAGTACTTC. This gives the protein CASSRGLAKNIQYF.

The chain carries TRBV11-1 and TRBJ2-3; perhaps D is TRBD1 or TRBD2 (5 bases each). Germline-derived CDR1 and CDR2 are SGHAT and FQDESV (reference sequence). This CDR3 has 16 residues. V lost 5 bases and J 0 bases, leaving 15 bases between the germline ends. Here the CDR3 reads CASSPGRKESTDTQYF. CDR3 in DNA: TGTGCCAGCAGCCCGGGGCGGAAGGAGAGCACAGATACGCAGTATTTT.

The rearrangement links TRBV10-3 to TRBJ2-1; the match to TRBD2 covers 10 bases. V lost 10 bases and J lost 5; bases outside the gene matches: 11. The CDR3 runs 15 residues. Germline loops: CDR1 ENHRY, CDR2 SYGVKD. The CDR3: CASRPRTSGHNEQFF. CDR3 coding DNA: TGTGCCAGCAGGCCCCGGACTAGCGGCCACAATGAGCAGTTCTTC.

The chain has TRBV27 and TRBJ2-3; D not certain. CDR3 length: 20 amino acids. Looked up from germline, CDR1 is MNHEY and CDR2 is SMNVEV (reference sequence). Trimming cost V 0 bases and J 3 bases, with 25 bases left between them. The CDR3, as DNA: TGTGCCAGCAGTTTATCCCGAACCGGTGGCTTGTCCCGTGTGACAGATACGCAGTATTTT. Its translation: CASSLSRTGGLSRVTDTQYF.